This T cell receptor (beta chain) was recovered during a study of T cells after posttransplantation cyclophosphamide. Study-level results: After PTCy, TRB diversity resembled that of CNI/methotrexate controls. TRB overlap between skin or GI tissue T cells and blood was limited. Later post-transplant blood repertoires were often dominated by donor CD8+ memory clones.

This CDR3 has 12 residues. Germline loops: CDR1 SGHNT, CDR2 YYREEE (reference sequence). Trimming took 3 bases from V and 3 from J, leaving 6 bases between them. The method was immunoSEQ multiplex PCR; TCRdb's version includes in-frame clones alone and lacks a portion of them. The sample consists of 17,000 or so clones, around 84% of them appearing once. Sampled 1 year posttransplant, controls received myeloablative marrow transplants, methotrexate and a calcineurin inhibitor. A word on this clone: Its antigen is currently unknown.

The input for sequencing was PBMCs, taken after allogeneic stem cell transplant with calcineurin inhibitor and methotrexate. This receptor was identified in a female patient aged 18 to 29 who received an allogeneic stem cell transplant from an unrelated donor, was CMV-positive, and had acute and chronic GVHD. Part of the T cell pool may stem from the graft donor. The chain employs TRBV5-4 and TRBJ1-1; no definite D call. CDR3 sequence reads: CASSSVDTEAFF. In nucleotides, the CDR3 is TGTGCCAGCAGCTCAGTCGACACTGAAGCTTTCTTT.